Listed below are T cell receptor beta chains from one sample, sequenced in a study of technical replicates of blood from a handful of donors. The data were produced by immunoSEQ multiplex PCR, yet TCRdb's version contains in-frame clones alone and is incomplete. The data contain roughly 79,000 clones, 95% to 96% of them singletons. Sequences were obtained from T cells isolated from PBMCs. These receptors were taken from a human donor in good health. The CDR3 runs from the conserved cysteine through the conserved F or W. The D gene is left open where the match is weak. Clone size, where shown, is once, few, many, or a class for clones that have expanded.

j_gene: TRBJ2-5; len: 14; d_gene: .; v_gene: TRBV7-6; abundance: .; CDR3aa: CASSLGVSQETQYF; CDR3nt: TGTGCCAGCAGCTTAGGTGTCAGCCAAGAGACCCAGTACTTC
j_gene: TRBJ2-3; len: 15; d_gene: TRBD2; v_gene: TRBV7-2; abundance: .; CDR3aa: CASRLAGGETDTQYF; CDR3nt: TGTGCCAGCAGACTAGCGGGAGGCGAAACAGATACGCAGTATTTT
j_gene: TRBJ2-5; len: 15; d_gene: .; v_gene: TRBV9; abundance: .; CDR3aa: CASSPWGRFQETQYF; CDR3nt: TGTGCCAGCAGCCCCTGGGGGCGATTTCAAGAGACCCAGTACTTC
j_gene: TRBJ2-6; len: 15; d_gene: .; v_gene: TRBV2; abundance: .; CDR3aa: CASSVGAAGANVLTF; CDR3nt: TGTGCCAGCAGTGTGGGGGCGGCTGGGGCCAACGTCCTGACTTTC
j_gene: TRBJ2-7; len: 15; d_gene: TRBD1; v_gene: TRBV7-9; abundance: .; CDR3aa: CASSLGTGSAYEQYF; CDR3nt: TGTGCCAGCAGCTTAGGGACAGGGAGCGCCTACGAGCAGTACTTC
j_gene: TRBJ1-2; len: 14; d_gene: TRBD1; v_gene: TRBV7-9; abundance: once; CDR3aa: CASSRSDREVSYTF; CDR3nt: TGTGCCAGCAGCCGCAGCGACAGGGAGGTGAGCTACACCTTC
j_gene: TRBJ1-1; len: 14; d_gene: .; v_gene: TRBV5-1; abundance: .; CDR3aa: CASSLTGANTEAFF; CDR3nt: TGCGCCAGCAGCCTGACAGGTGCTAACACTGAAGCTTTCTTT
j_gene: TRBJ2-7; len: 17; d_gene: TRBD2; v_gene: TRBV4-3; abundance: .; CDR3aa: CASSQMRTGLAFYEQYF; CDR3nt: TGCGCCAGCAGCCAAATGAGAACGGGACTAGCGTTCTACGAGCAGTACTTC
j_gene: TRBJ1-2; len: 16; d_gene: .; v_gene: TRBV5-1; abundance: .; CDR3aa: CASSKDTTPSNYGYTF; CDR3nt: TGCGCCAGCAGCAAGGACACAACGCCTTCTAACTATGGCTACACCTTC
j_gene: TRBJ2-2; len: 17; d_gene: TRBD2; v_gene: TRBV4-2; abundance: .; CDR3aa: CASSQVAGPFNTGELFF; CDR3nt: TGTGCCAGCAGCCAAGTAGCGGGCCCTTTCAACACCGGGGAGCTGTTTTTT
j_gene: TRBJ1-1; len: 15; d_gene: TRBD1; v_gene: TRBV6-5; abundance: .; CDR3aa: CASSLDRGEYTEAFF; CDR3nt: TGTGCCAGCAGTTTGGACAGGGGAGAGTATACTGAAGCTTTCTTT
j_gene: TRBJ1-4; len: 14; d_gene: .; v_gene: TRBV30; abundance: .; CDR3aa: CAWSVRLTNEKLFF; CDR3nt: TGTGCCTGGAGTGTACGACTGACTAATGAAAAACTGTTTTTT
j_gene: TRBJ2-4; len: 16; d_gene: TRBD1; v_gene: TRBV5-1; abundance: .; CDR3aa: CASSWRQGLTKNIQYF; CDR3nt: TGCGCCAGCAGCTGGAGACAGGGTTTGACCAAAAACATTCAGTACTTC
j_gene: TRBJ2-7; len: 14; d_gene: .; v_gene: TRBV7-8; abundance: .; CDR3aa: CASSPSGQWYEQYF; CDR3nt: TGTGCCAGCAGCCCCAGCGGGCAGTGGTACGAGCAGTACTTC
j_gene: TRBJ1-1; len: 16; d_gene: TRBD1; v_gene: TRBV19; abundance: many; CDR3aa: CASSIGQGALYTEAFF; CDR3nt: TGTGCCAGTAGTATAGGACAGGGGGCATTATACACTGAAGCTTTCTTT
j_gene: TRBJ1-2; len: 14; d_gene: .; v_gene: TRBV27; abundance: .; CDR3aa: CASTPVQSVLGYTF; CDR3nt: TGTGCCAGCACCCCCGTACAGTCTGTATTGGGCTACACCTTC